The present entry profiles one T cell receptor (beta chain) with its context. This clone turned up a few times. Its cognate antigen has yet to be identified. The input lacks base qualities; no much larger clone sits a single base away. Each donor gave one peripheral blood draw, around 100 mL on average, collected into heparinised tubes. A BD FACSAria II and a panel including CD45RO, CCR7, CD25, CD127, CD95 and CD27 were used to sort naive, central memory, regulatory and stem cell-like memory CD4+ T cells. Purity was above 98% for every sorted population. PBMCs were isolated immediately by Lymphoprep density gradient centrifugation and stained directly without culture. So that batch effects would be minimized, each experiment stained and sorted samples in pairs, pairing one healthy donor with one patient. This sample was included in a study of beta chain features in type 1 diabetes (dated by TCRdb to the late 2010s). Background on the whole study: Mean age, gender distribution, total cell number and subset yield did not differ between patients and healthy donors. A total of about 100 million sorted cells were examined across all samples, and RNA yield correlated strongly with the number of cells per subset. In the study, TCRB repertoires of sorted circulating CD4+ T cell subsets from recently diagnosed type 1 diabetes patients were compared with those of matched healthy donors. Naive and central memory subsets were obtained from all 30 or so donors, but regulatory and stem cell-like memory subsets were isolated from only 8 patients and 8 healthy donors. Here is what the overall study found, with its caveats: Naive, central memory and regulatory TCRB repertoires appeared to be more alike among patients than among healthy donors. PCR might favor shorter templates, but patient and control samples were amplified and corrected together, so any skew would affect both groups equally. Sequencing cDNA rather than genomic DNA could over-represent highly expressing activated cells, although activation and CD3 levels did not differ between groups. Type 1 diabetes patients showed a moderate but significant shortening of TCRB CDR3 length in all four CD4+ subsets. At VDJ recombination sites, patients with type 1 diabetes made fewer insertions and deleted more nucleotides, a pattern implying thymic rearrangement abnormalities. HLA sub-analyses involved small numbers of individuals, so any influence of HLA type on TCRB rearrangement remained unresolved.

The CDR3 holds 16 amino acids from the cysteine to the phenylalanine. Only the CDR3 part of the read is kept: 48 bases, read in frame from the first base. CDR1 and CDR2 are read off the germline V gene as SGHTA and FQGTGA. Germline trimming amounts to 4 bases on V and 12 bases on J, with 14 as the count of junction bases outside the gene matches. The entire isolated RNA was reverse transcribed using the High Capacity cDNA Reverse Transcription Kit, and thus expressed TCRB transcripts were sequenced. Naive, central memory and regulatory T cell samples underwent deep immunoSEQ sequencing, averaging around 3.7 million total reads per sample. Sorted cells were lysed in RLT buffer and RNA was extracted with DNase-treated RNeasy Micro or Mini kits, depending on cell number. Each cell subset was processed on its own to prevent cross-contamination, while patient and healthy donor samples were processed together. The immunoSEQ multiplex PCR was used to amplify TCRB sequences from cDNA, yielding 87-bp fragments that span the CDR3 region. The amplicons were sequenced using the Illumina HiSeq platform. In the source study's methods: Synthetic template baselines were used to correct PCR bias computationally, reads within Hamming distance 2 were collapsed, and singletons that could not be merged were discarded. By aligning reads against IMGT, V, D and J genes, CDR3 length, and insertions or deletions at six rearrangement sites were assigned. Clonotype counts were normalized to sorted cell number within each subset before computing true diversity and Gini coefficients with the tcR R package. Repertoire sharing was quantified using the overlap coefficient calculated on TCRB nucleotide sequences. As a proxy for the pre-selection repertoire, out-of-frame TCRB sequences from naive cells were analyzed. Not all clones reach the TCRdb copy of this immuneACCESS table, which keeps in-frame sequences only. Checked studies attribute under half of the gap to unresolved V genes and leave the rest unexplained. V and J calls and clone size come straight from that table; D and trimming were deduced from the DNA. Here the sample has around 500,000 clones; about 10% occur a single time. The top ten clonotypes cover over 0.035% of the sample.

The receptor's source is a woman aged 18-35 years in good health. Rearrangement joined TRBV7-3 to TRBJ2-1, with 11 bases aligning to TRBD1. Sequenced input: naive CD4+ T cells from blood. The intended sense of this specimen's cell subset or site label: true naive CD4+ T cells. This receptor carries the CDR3 CASSSSGTGGLLRQFF. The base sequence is TGTGCCAGCAGCTCCTCCGGGACAGGGGGGCTTTTGCGGCAGTTCTTC.